These 27 T cell receptor beta chains were all obtained from the same sample, sequenced in a study of cytomegalovirus exposure and HLA in healthy donors. Both 60 Vbeta primers and 13 Jbeta primers went into the PCR. The repertoire was sequenced with immunoSEQ multiplex PCR; TCRdb's copy has only in-frame clones and lacks some. This sample yields around 100,000 clones, of which around 77% are seen a single time; under 20% belongs to the top ten. Sequencing was performed on PBMCs. These receptor sequences come from a woman in her sixties or seventies in good health and CMV-seropositive.

Comment on this clone: The same CDR3 is also encoded by other DNA sequences in this sample. The V gene is TRBV14, the J gene TRBJ2-1; the D gene is possibly TRBD2 (5 bases). Germline V gene data show CDR1 as SGHDN and CDR2 as FVKESK. The CDR3 is made up of 11 amino acids. The germline V and J ends were trimmed by 4 bases and 9 bases, with 7 bases remaining between them. The CDR3 region has the DNA TGTGCCAGCAGCCTAGCGTCTGAGCAGTTCTTC. Translating gives CASSLASEQFF.

The gene calls are TRBV28 and TRBJ1-3; 11 nucleotides match TRBD1. Germline CDR1 is MDHEN and CDR2 is SYDVKM. The CDR3 length is 18 residues. V dropped 4 bases and J dropped 2; count of bases not matched to a gene: 10. CDR3 amino acids: CASSSSSGTGGPGNTIYF. In DNA form, the CDR3 reads TGTGCCAGCAGTTCGTCCTCCGGGACAGGGGGTCCTGGAAACACCATATATTTT.

This clone was recorded once. The chain couples TRBV5-1 to TRBJ1-2; the D is unclear. CDR3 length equals 14 residues. V was shortened by 1 base and J by 6 bases, with 13 bases between the two germline ends. Germline-derived CDR1 and CDR2 are SGHRS and YFSETQ. The CDR3 is CASSLYTEMDGYTF. CDR3 bases: TGCGCCAGCAGCTTGTATACAGAAATGGATGGCTACACCTTC.

The CDR3 loop reads CASSAWQDYGYTF. The CDR3 DNA is TGTGCCAGCAGTGCTTGGCAAGACTATGGCTACACCTTC. The rearrangement joins TRBV6-1 to TRBJ1-2; D gene unclear. The V and J ends lost 4 bases and 3 bases respectively, with 9 bases between them. The CDR3 runs 13 residues. In germline, CDR1 is MNHNS, CDR2 SASEGT.

The J gene is TRBJ2-3, the V gene TRBV4-2, with D unresolved. Trimming took off 0 bases at V and 2 bases at J, with 9 bases between the two ends. CDR1 and CDR2 from the germline V gene are LGHNA and YNFKEQ. This CDR3 comprises 15 residues. The CDR3 bases are TGTGCCAGCAGCCAAGAGTCGCGGAACACAGATACGCAGTATTTT. This translates into CASSQESRNTDTQYF.

The V and J genes are TRBV2 and TRBJ2-2; D is perhaps TRBD2 (5 bases). V lost 6 bases and J lost 6, with 17 bases in between. CDR1 is SNHLY, CDR2 FYNNEI, per germline. The CDR3 extends over 15 amino acids. The CDR3 region is CASRRVLVGAGELFF. The CDR3 nucleotides are TGTGCCAGCAGGAGGGTTTTGGTCGGGGCCGGGGAGCTGTTTTTT.

The chain uses TRBV18 and TRBJ2-7; TRBD2 agrees at 16 bases. The CDR3 has 18 residues. V gave up 4 bases and J gave up 3 bases; unmatched junction bases: 9. Germline assignment: CDR1 KGHSH and CDR2 LQKENI. The CDR3 nucleotides are TGTGCCAGCTCACTTACCGGGACTAGCGGGAGGGCCGTCTACGAGCAGTACTTC. This codes for CASSLTGTSGRAVYEQYF.

CDR3 protein: CASNAGTNTEAFF. The CDR3 coding sequence is TGCGCCAGCAATGCGGGGACCAACACTGAAGCTTTCTTT. The chain is built from TRBV10-1 and TRBJ1-1, with a possible D match to TRBD1 (5 bases). Germline V gives CDR1 WNHNN, CDR2 SYGVQD (reference sequence). V was trimmed by 7 bases and J by 2 bases, leaving 11 bases between them. This CDR3 contains 13 residues.

The chain couples TRBV29-1 to TRBJ1-5; D perhaps matches TRBD1 (5 bases). V lost 0 bases, J lost 7 bases, and 10 bases lay in between. This CDR3 region has 13 residues. Germline V gene data show CDR1 as SQVTM and CDR2 as ANQGSEA. CDR3 sequence: CSVEDGAGQPQHF. CDR3 DNA sequence: TGCAGCGTTGAAGATGGGGCAGGGCAGCCCCAGCATTTT.

The chain joins TRBV18 to TRBJ1-2, with D possibly being TRBD1 (5 bases). This CDR3 has 13 residues. Germline assignment: CDR1 KGHSH and CDR2 LQKENI. The V gene lost 3 bases and the J gene lost 2 bases, with 7 bases spanning the gap. The chain's CDR3 is CASSPEGNYGYTF. The CDR3 DNA reads TGTGCCAGCTCACCGGAGGGGAACTATGGCTACACCTTC. Based on the CDR3 plus reference TRBV18 and TRBJ1-2, the full variable domain is NAGVMQNPRHLVRRRGQEARLRCSPMKGHSHVYWYRQLPEEGLKFMVYLQKENIIDESGMPKERFSAEFPKEGPSILRIQQVVRGDSAAYFCASSPEGNYGYTFGSGTRLTVV.

The chain carries TRBV9 and TRBJ2-2, with 12 bases fitting TRBD2. CDR3 length: 16 residues. Germline lookup yields CDR1 SGDLS and CDR2 YYNGEE. Germline trimming cut 4 bases from V and 4 bases from J; bases unmatched to any gene: 5. The CDR3 region is CASSKGLAGITGELFF. DNA for the CDR3: TGTGCCAGCAGCAAAGGACTAGCGGGAATCACCGGGGAGCTGTTTTTT.

The chain recombines TRBV4-1 with TRBJ2-7; 12 bases agree with TRBD1. The junction had 3 bases not matched to a gene; V was cut back by 1 base and J by 5 bases. The length of the CDR3 is 15 residues. Germline-derived CDR1 and CDR2 are MGHRA and YSYEKL. This chain's CDR3 is CASSQGDRGRNEQYF. The CDR3 bases are TGCGCCAGCAGCCAAGGGGACAGGGGGCGGAACGAGCAGTACTTC.

The CDR3 DNA reads as TGCGCCAGCAGCTTGGTAACTAGCGGATACAATGAGCAGTTCTTC. Protein sequence: CASSLVTSGYNEQFF. The chain links TRBV5-1 to TRBJ2-1; 8 bases map to TRBD2. The CDR3 loop spans 15 amino acids. The germline V gene encodes CDR1 SGHRS and CDR2 YFSETQ. J was trimmed by 4 bases and V by 0 bases; bases with no gene match: 3.

The chain has TRBV19 and TRBJ1-1; D not resolved. CDR3 size: 11 residues. V was trimmed by 3 bases and J by 11 bases, leaving 10 bases between them. Germline lookup yields CDR1 LNHDA and CDR2 SQIVND (reference sequence). In DNA, the CDR3 is TGTGCCAGTAGTATCGGGGTGGATGCTTTCTTT. Its protein is CASSIGVDAFF.

The gene calls are TRBV18 and TRBJ2-1; a weak D match, TRBD2 (7 bases). Germline CDR1 is KGHSH and CDR2 is LQKENI. The germline V and J ends were trimmed by 5 bases and 1 base, with 18 bases remaining between them. The CDR3 contains 17 residues. Written as DNA, the CDR3 is TGTGCCAGCTCAACAAGGGGGGGGGTAGGGTCCTACAATGAGCAGTTCTTC. The encoded protein is CASSTRGGVGSYNEQFF.

The chain recombines TRBV9 with TRBJ1-2, with D possibly TRBD1 on 6 matching bases. The CDR3 consists of 13 residues. The V gene's germline CDR1 is SGDLS and CDR2 YYNGEE. The ends were cut back, 3 bases at V and 2 bases at J, with 8 bases in the middle. The CDR3 DNA follows: TGTGCCAGCAGCGCCGGGACAAACTATGGCTACACCTTC. Its protein product is CASSAGTNYGYTF.

The CDR3 sequence is CATRRSSGNTIYF. CDR3 bases: TGTGCCACCCGGCGGAGCTCTGGAAACACCATATATTTT. The chain joins TRBV28 to TRBJ1-3; D ambiguous. The germline V gene has CDR1 MDHEN and CDR2 SYDVKM. The CDR3 is 13 residues long. Trimming removed 10 bases from V and 0 bases from J, with 10 bases in between.

This sequence joins TRBV6-6 and TRBJ2-6, with D unclear. The CDR3 has 13 residues. V dropped 6 bases and J dropped 2 bases, with 5 bases sitting between them. Germline V gives CDR1 MNHNY, CDR2 SVGAGI (reference sequence). CDR3 region: CASSPTGANVLTF. For the CDR3, the DNA is TGTGCCAGCAGCCCAACTGGGGCCAACGTCCTGACTTTC.

The rearrangement joins TRBV19 to TRBJ2-1, with D tentatively TRBD1 (5 bases). This CDR3 comprises 14 residues. Per germline, CDR1 LNHDA and CDR2 SQIVND (reference sequence). V lost 8 bases, J lost 2 bases, and 13 bases lay in between. The CDR3 DNA follows: TGTGCCAGTCGCGCCAGGGTTACCTACAATGAGCAGTTCTTC. Translated: CASRARVTYNEQFF.

The gene calls are TRBV30 and TRBJ2-1; weak D call: TRBD2 (5 bases). Germline V gene data show CDR1 as GTSNPN and CDR2 as SVGIG (reference sequence). This CDR3 is 13 amino acids long. V was trimmed by 2 bases and J by 4 bases, leaving 9 bases between them. This CDR3 is CAWSRSGYNEQFF. The CDR3, as DNA: TGTGCCTGGAGTAGGAGCGGATACAATGAGCAGTTCTTC.

The genes are TRBV28 and TRBJ2-1; D is possibly TRBD2 (5 bases). CDR1 is MDHEN and CDR2 is SYDVKM in the germline V gene. The CDR3 runs to 13 residues. The V and J ends lost 7 bases and 8 bases respectively, with 15 bases between them. This chain's CDR3 is CASNQRTVHEQFF. CDR3 coding DNA: TGTGCCAGCAACCAACGGACTGTCCATGAGCAGTTCTTC. Together with reference TRBV28 and TRBJ2-1, the CDR3 gives the full variable domain: DVKVTQSSRYLVKRTGEKVFLECVQDMDHENMFWYRQDPGLGLRLIYFSYDVKMKEKGDIPEGYSVSREKKERFSLILESASTNQTSMYLCASNQRTVHEQFFGPGTRLTVL.

The V call is TRBV5-4, the J call TRBJ1-1; 10 bases are a match to TRBD1. The CDR3 sequence is 13 residues long. V was clipped by 5 bases and J by 5 bases; unmatched bases: 3. CDR1 and CDR2 from the germline V gene are SGHNT and YYREEE (reference sequence). The CDR3 DNA sequence: TGTGCCAGCAGGTCGGGACAGGGGACTGAAGCTTTCTTT. It specifies CASRSGQGTEAFF.

Remarks on this clone: Sequence at one end of the junction differs from germline and may be a read error. The chain carries TRBV5-4 and TRBJ1-2; D is uncertain. CDR1 and CDR2 (germline): SGHNT, YYREEE (reference sequence). CDR3 size: 14 residues. The CDR3 loop is CASSQEIANYGHTF. In DNA form, the CDR3 reads TGTGCCAGTAGCCAAGAAATAGCTAACTATGGCCACACCTTC.

The V call is TRBV27, the J call TRBJ2-3; D is possibly TRBD2 (6 bases). V lost 4 bases and J lost 2, with 16 bases in between. The CDR3 runs 16 residues. The V gene's germline CDR1 is MNHEY and CDR2 SMNVEV (reference sequence). This chain's CDR3 is CASSSPLTRSTDTQYF. CDR3 bases: TGTGCCAGCAGTTCCCCCTTGACTAGATCCACAGATACGCAGTATTTT.

V gene TRBV18 combines with J gene TRBJ1-1; D is possibly TRBD1 (6 bases). The CDR3 runs 14 residues. Germline assignment: CDR1 KGHSH and CDR2 LQKENI. Between the trimmed V and J ends, which lost 3 bases and 3 bases, there was a span of 11 bases. The CDR3 DNA is TGTGCCAGCTCACCTAGCAGGGGTGACACTGAAGCTTTCTTT. It yields the protein CASSPSRGDTEAFF.

The J gene is TRBJ2-3, the V gene TRBV9; possibly TRBD2 for D (6 bases). This CDR3 contains 14 residues. Between the trimmed V and J ends, which lost 0 bases and 2 bases, there was a span of 7 bases. Looked up from germline, CDR1 is SGDLS and CDR2 is YYNGEE. The CDR3 sequence: CASSVASATDTQYF. The CDR3 DNA reads TGTGCCAGCAGCGTAGCTAGCGCCACAGATACGCAGTATTTT.

The V and J genes are TRBV27 and TRBJ1-5; 9 bases are shared with TRBD1. The CDR3 is 18 residues long. The germline gives CDR1 MNHEY, CDR2 SMNVEV (reference sequence). J gave up 0 bases and V 5 bases, and 11 bases lay outside the gene matches. This CDR3 is CASSLRGTGSYSNQPQHF. Here the CDR3 DNA reads TGTGCCAGCAGTCTCCGGGGGACAGGGTCTTATAGCAATCAGCCCCAGCATTTT.